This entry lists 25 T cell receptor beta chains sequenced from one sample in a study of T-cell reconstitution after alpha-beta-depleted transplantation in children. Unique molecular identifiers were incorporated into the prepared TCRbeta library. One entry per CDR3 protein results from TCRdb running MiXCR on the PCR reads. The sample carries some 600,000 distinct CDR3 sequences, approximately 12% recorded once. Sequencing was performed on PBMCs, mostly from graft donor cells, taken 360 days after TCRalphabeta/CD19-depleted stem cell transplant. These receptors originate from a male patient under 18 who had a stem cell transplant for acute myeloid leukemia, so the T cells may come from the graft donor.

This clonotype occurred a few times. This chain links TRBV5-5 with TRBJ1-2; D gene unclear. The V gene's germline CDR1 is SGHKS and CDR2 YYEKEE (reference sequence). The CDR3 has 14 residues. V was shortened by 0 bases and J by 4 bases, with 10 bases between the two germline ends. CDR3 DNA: TGTGCCAGCAGCTTGGCGACGACACCCTATGGCTACACCTTC. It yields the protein CASSLATTPYGYTF.

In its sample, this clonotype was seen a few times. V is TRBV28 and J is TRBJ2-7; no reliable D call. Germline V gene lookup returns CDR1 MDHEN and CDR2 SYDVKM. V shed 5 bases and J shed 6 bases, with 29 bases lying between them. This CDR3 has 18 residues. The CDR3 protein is CASSPLGQPLRLLGEQYF. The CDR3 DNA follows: TGTGCCAGCAGTCCTTTGGGTCAACCGCTACGCCTACTTGGCGAGCAGTACTTC.

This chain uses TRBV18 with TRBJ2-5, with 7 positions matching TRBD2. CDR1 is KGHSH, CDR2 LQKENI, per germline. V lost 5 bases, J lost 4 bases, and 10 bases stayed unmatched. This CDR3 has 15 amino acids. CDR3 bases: TGTGCCAGCTCATCTGGACTAGGGGTATCAGAGACCCAGTACTTC. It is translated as CASSSGLGVSETQYF. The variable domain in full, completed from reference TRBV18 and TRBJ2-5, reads NAGVMQNPRHLVRRRGQEARLRCSPMKGHSHVYWYRQLPEEGLKFMVYLQKENIIDESGMPKERFSAEFPKEGPSILRIQQVVRGDSAAYFCASSSGLGVSETQYFGPGTRLLVL.

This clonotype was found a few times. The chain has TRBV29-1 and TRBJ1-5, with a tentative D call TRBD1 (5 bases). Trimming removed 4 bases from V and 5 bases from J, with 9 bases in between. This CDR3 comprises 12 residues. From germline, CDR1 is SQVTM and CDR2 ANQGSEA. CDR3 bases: TGCAGCGTTGGCGACAGCTATCAGCCCCAGCATTTT. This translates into CSVGDSYQPQHF.

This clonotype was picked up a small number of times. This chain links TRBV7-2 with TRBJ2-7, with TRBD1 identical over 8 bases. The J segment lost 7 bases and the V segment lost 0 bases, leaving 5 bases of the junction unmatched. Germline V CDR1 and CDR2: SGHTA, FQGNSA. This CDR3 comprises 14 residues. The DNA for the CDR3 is TGTGCCAGCAGCTTAGCGGCAGGGGGCTGGGAGCAGTACTTC. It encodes CASSLAAGGWEQYF.

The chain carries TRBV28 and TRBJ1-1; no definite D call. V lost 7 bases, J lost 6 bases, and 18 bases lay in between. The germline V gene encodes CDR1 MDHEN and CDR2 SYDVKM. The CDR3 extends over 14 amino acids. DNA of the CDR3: TGTGCCAGCAATTTGGGCAGGCTGTGGGCTGAAGCTTTCTTT. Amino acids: CASNLGRLWAEAFF.

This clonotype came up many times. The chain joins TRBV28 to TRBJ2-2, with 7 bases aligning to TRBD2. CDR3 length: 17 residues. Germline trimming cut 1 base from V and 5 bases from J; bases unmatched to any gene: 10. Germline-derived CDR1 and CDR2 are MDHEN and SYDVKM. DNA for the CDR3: TGTGCCAGCAGTTTATCCTCCAGAGGGAGGGTAACCGGGGAGCTGTTTTTT. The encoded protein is CASSLSSRGRVTGELFF. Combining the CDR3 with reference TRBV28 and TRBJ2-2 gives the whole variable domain DVKVTQSSRYLVKRTGEKVFLECVQDMDHENMFWYRQDPGLGLRLIYFSYDVKMKEKGDIPEGYSVSREKKERFSLILESASTNQTSMYLCASSLSSRGRVTGELFFGEGSRLTVL.

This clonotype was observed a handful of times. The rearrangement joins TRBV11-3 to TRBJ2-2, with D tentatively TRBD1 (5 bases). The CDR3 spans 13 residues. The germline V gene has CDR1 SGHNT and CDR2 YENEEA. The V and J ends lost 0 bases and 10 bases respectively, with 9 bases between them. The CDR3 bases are TGTGCCAGCAGCTTAGATCTGGACACGGAGCTGTTTTTT. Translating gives CASSLDLDTELFF.

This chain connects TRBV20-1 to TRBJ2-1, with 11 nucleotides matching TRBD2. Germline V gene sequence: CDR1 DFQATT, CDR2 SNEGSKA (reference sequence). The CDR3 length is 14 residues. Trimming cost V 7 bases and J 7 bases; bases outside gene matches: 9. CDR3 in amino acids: CSVFSGRARNEQFF. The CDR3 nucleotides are TGCAGTGTTTTTAGCGGGAGGGCAAGGAATGAGCAGTTCTTC.

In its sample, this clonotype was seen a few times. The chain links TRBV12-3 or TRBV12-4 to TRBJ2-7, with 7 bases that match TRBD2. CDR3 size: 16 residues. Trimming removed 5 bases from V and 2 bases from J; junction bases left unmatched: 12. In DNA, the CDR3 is TGTGCCAGCAGTCCCCACGGGGCTAGCGGAGCCTACGAGCAGTACTTC. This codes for CASSPHGASGAYEQYF.

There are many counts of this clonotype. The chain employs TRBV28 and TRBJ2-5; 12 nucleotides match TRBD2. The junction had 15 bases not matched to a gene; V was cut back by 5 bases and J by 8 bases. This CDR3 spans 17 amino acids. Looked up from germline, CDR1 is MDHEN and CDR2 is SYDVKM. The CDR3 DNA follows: TGTGCCAGCAGTGGGGGGGCTAGCGGGAGGGCCACTGGTACCCAGTACTTC. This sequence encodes CASSGGASGRATGTQYF.

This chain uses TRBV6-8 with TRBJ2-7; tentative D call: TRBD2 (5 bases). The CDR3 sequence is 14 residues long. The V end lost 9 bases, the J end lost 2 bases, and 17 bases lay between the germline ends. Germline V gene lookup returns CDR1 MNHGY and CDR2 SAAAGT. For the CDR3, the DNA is TGTGCCAGGGGGAGAGTAGCTCGCCCCTACGAGCAGTACTTC. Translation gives CARGRVARPYEQYF.

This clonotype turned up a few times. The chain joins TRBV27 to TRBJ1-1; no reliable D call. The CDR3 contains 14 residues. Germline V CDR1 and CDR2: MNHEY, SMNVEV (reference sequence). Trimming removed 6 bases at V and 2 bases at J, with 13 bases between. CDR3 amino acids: CASSRTVVNTEAFF. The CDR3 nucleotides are TGTGCCAGCAGCAGGACGGTCGTTAACACTGAAGCTTTCTTT.

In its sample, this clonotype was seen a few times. CDR3 nucleotides: TGTGCCAGCTCACCACAACCGGGAGGAGAGACCCAGTACTTC. Residues: CASSPQPGGETQYF. The J gene is TRBJ2-5, the V gene TRBV18; 7 bases are a match to TRBD2. This CDR3 is 14 amino acids long. V dropped 1 base and J dropped 4; count of bases not matched to a gene: 3. Germline assignment: CDR1 KGHSH and CDR2 LQKENI.

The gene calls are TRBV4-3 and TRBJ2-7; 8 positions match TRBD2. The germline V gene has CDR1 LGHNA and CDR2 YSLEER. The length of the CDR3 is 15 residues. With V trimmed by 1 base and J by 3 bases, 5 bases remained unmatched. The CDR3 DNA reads TGCGCCAGCAGCCAAGCAAGCGGGAGTTACTACGAGCAGTACTTC. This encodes CASSQASGSYYEQYF.

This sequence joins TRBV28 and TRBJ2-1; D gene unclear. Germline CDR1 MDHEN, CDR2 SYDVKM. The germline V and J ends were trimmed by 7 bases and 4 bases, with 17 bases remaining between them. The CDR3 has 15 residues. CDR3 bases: TGTGCCAGCACCTTTTTAGGGCCTTCTTACAATGAGCAGTTCTTC. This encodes CASTFLGPSYNEQFF.

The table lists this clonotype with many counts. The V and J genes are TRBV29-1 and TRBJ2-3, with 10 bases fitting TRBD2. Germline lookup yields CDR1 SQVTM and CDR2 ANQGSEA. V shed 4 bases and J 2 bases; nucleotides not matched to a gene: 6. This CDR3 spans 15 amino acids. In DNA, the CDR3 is TGCAGCGTTGTGCCTAGCGGGAGAGTCACAGATACGCAGTATTTT. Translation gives CSVVPSGRVTDTQYF.

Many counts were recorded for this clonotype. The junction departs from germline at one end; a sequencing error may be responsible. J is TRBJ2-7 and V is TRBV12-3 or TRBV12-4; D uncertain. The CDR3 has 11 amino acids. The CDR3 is CASSSALDRDF. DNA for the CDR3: TGTGCCAGCAGTTCCGCCTTGGATAGGGACTTC.

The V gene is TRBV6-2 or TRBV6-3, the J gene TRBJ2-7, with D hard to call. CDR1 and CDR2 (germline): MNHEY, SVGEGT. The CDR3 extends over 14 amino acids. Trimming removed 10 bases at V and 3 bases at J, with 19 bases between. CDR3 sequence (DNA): TGTGCCACCACCGCAGAGATAAGCCTCTACGAGCAGTACTTC. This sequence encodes CATTAEISLYEQYF.

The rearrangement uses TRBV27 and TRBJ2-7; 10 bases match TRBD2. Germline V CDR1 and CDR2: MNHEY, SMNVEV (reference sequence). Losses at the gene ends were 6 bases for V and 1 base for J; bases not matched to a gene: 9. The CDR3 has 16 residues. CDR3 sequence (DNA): TGTGCCAGCAGACCCGGGACTAGCGCCTCATCCTACGAGCAGTACTTC. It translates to CASRPGTSASSYEQYF.

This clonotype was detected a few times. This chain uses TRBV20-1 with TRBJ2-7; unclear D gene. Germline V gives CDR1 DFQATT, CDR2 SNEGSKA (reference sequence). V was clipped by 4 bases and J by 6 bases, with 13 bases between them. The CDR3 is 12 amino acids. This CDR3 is CSAMKESGEQYF. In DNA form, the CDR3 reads TGCAGTGCTATGAAGGAGTCTGGCGAGCAGTACTTC.

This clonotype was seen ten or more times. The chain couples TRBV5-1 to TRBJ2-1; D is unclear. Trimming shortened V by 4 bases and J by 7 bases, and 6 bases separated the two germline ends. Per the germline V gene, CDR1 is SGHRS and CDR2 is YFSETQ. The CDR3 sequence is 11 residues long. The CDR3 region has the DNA TGCGCCAGCAGCAATTCTAATGAGCAGTTCTTC. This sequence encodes CASSNSNEQFF.

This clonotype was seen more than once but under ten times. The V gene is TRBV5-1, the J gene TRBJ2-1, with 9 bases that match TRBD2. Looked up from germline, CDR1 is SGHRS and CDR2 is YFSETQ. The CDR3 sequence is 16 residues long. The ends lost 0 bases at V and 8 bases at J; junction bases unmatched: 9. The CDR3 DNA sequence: TGCGCCAGCAGCTTGGTGGCTAGCGGGACGTTCGATGAGCAGTTCTTC. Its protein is CASSLVASGTFDEQFF.

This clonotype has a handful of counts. The CDR3 reads CASSPRYSYEQYF. The CDR3 DNA reads TGTGCCAGCTCACCCAGATATTCCTACGAGCAGTACTTC. V and J are TRBV18 and TRBJ2-7; D is ambiguous. In germline, CDR1 is KGHSH, CDR2 LQKENI. The CDR3 is 13 amino acids. The V and J ends lost 3 bases and 1 base respectively, with 7 bases between them.

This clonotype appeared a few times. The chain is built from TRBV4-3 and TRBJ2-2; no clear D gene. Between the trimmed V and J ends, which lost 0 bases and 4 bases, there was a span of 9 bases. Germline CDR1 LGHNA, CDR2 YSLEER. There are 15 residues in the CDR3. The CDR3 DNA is TGCGCCAGCAGCCAAGAAATAGGCCTCACCGGGGAGCTGTTTTTT. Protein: CASSQEIGLTGELFF.